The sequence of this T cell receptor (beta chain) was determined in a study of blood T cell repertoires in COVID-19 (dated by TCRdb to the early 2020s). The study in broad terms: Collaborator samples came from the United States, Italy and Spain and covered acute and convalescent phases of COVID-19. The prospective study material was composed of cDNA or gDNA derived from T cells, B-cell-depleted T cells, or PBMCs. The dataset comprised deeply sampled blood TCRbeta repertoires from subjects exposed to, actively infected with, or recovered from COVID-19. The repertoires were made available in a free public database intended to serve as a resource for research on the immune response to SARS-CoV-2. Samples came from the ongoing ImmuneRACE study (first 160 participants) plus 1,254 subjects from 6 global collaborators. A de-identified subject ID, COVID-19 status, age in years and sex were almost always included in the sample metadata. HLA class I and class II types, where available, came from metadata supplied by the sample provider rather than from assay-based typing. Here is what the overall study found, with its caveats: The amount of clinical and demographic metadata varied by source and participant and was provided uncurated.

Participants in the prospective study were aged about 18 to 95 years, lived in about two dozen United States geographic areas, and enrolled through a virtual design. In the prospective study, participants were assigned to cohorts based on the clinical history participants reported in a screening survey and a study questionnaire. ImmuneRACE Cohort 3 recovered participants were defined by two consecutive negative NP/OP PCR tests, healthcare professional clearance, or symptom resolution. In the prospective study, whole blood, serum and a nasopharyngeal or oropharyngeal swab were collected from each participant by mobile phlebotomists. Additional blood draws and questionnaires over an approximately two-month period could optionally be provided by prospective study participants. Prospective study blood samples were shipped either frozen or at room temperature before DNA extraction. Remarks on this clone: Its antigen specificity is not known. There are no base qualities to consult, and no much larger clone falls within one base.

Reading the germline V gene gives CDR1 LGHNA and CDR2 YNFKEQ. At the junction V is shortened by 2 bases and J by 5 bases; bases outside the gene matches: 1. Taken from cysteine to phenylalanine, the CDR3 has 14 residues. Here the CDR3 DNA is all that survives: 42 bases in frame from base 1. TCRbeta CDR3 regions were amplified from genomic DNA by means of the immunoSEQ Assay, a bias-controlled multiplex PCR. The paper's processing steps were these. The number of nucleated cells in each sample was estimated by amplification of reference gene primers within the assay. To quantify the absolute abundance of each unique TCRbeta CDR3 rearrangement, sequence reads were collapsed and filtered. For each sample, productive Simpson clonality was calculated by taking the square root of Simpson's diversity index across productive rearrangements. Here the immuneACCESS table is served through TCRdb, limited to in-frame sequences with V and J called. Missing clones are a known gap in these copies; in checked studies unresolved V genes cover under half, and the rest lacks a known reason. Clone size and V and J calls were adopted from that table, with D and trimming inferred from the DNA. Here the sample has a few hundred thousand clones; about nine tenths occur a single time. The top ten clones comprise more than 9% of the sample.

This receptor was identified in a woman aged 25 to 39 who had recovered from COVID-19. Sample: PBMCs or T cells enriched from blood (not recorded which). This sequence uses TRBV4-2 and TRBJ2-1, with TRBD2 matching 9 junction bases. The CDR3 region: CASSQLAGNNEQFF. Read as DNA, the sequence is TGTGCCAGCAGCCAACTAGCGGGAAACAATGAGCAGTTCTTC.